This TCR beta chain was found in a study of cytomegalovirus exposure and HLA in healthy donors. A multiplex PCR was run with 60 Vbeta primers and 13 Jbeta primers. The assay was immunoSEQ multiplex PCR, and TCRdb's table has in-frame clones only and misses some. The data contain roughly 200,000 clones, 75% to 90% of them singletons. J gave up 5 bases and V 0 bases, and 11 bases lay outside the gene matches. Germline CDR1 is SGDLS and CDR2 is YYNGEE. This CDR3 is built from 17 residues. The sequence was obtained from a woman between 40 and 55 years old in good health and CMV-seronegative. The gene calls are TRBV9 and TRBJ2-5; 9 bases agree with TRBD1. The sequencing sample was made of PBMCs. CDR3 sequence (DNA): TGTGCCAGCAGCGTAGAGAGGGGACAGGGCCCCAGGGAGACCCAGTACTTC. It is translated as CASSVERGQGPRETQYF.